This TCR beta chain was sequenced during a study of blood T cells in healthy people across ages (dated by TCRdb to about 2015). A note on the overall study: In model experiments, template switching captured about one uniquely barcoded TCR beta cDNA molecule for every two T cells. To track age-related changes in TCR beta repertoire diversity, the study relied on deep sequencing normalized with unique cDNA molecular identifiers. The donors were divided into four age groups: young (average roughly 15 years), middle-aged (around 41), aged (about 56) and long-lived (roughly 86). Donors of different ages were randomly distributed across sequencing lanes to avoid experimental bias. The study analyzed two additional independent replicas of 1 million unique cDNA reads from the same blood draw for two donors, one aged 18 to 29 and one aged 80 or older.

There are 14 amino acids in the CDR3, from cysteine to phenylalanine inclusive. Here the CDR3 DNA is all that survives: 42 bases in frame from base 1. The germline V end is reduced by 5 bases and the J end by 7 bases; junction bases left unmatched: 9. The roughly 38 donors, aged roughly 6 to 100 years, were systemically healthy Caucasian individuals from Russia. Around 10 milliliters of peripheral blood were collected from each donor into EDTA-treated Vacutainer tubes. Ficoll-Paque density-gradient centrifugation was used to isolate PBMCs, with at least 6 million obtained per sample. Total RNA was extracted from PBMCs with Trizol reagent, with at least 6 micrograms obtained per sample. The percentages of naive CD45RAhigh/CD27high T cells were determined by flow cytometry on a PBMC aliquot from every donor. The library was produced with 5' RACE. The reads were generated on an Illumina HiSeq 2500. A second PCR of about 6 to 11 cycles was performed with a sample-barcoded 5' primer and a J-beta primer mix. Each TCR beta cDNA molecule received a unique molecular identifier from a template-switch 5' adaptor carrying 12 random nucleotides. At least 2.5 million CDR3-containing paired-end reads were obtained from each sample. All of the RNA was converted into first-strand cDNA using the Mint cDNA synthesis kit, with a TRBC-specific oligonucleotide serving as the primer. All cDNA was treated with uracil-DNA glycosylase and then went through a first 18-cycle PCR with the universal primers M1SS and BC2_uni_R. The authors' pipeline ran thus. Normalization of each sample was performed by random selection of 1 million high-quality reads, each carrying a distinct molecular identifier. Instead of being binned into consensus sequences, reads that shared molecular identifiers were thrown out. MiTCR, set to a Q25 quality threshold and the strictest error-elimination algorithm, was used for CDR3 identification, clonotype clustering and error correction. A nonparametric unseen species model using Euler transformation provided a lower-bound estimate of total TCR beta diversity. TCRdb's own reprocessing of the public reads used fastp at Q25 and MiXCR and kept productive beta chains. Each CDR3 protein gets just one entry, which takes the most common genes and DNA from the rows behind it. The V and J calls were not made by the authors but by TCRdb's processing. This sample is represented by over a million distinct CDR3 sequences; roughly 43% of them were singletons. Approximately 4.1% of the sample rests with the top ten.

Overall results and qualifications from the work: Because the CMV infection status of the donors was unknown, age-related changes in expanded clonotypes may potentially have been confounded. Observed TCR beta diversity correlated strongly with the percentage of naive T cells measured by flow cytometry. The long-lived group showed more naive CD4+ T cells, fewer expanded clones and increased TCR diversity than the aged group, suggesting age selection. Estimates of total diversity based on one million sequenced T cells were regarded as lower bounds and as underestimates. Observed TCR beta diversity per million T cells fell roughly linearly with age, and a significant reduction was already apparent by age roughly 40. Conclusive comparison of naive and antigen-experienced compartments was prevented by the profiling of bulk unsorted PBMCs.

On this clonotype: It lacks a known antigen. There are no base qualities to consult, and no much larger clone falls within one base.

The sequence links TRBV12-3 or TRBV12-4 to TRBJ2-7; the central 9 bases match TRBD2. Sequencing used blood. The receptor comes from a woman aged 18-29 years in good health. This receptor has the CDR3 CASSSGGGAREQYF. DNA sequence: TGTGCCAGCAGTAGTGGCGGGGGGGCTAGAGAGCAGTACTTC.